The 26 T cell receptor beta chains below come from one sample, sequenced in a study of shared clonotypes between healthy human individuals. TCRdb's table, derived via immunoSEQ multiplex PCR, lists solely in-frame clones and lacks some. The sample includes hundreds of thousands of clones, more than 70% seen only once; the top ten take about 11%. The specimen was PBMCs. The receptors derive from a woman aged 40 to 50 in good health. Some clones in this sample may be carry-over from other donors' samples.

This clone occurred many times. This rearrangement joins TRBV5-1 to TRBJ2-3, with 7 positions matching TRBD1. The CDR3 is 14 residues long. Germline trimming cut 4 bases from V and 5 bases from J; bases unmatched to any gene: 7. CDR1 SGHRS and CDR2 YFSETQ come from the germline V gene. CDR3 bases: TGCGCCAGCAGCCCGACAGGGAGTCGAGATACGCAGTATTTT. It translates to CASSPTGSRDTQYF.

The DNA of the CDR3 is TGTGCCTGGACGCGGACAGGGTATTATGGCTACACCTTC. It translates to CAWTRTGYYGYTF. The V call is TRBV30, the J call TRBJ1-2; 8 nucleotides align to TRBD1. This CDR3 has 13 residues. V was pared by 4 bases and J by 5 bases, with 6 bases of the junction left unmatched. CDR1 is GTSNPN, CDR2 SVGIG, per germline (reference sequence).

The chain combines TRBV30 with TRBJ1-1; no clear D. V lost 2 bases, J lost 2 bases, and 9 bases lay in between. The CDR3 loop spans 13 amino acids. The germline gives CDR1 GTSNPN, CDR2 SVGIG (reference sequence). The CDR3, as DNA: TGTGCCTGGAGTATATGGGGTAACACTGAAGCTTTCTTT. Amino acid sequence: CAWSIWGNTEAFF.

In regard to this clone: It differs at one base from a far larger clone, so likely a read error. The CDR3 ends on some other residue instead of the conserved phenylalanine or tryptophan, so this is likely a read error. The chain joins TRBV4-3 to TRBJ2-6; no firm D call. The length of the CDR3 is 16 residues. Trimming left V 0 bases short and J 0 bases short, with 6 bases between. Looked up from germline, CDR1 is LGHNA and CDR2 is YSLEER. CDR3 protein: CASSQDGSSGANVLTL. Written as DNA, the CDR3 is TGCGCCAGCAGCCAAGACGGCAGCTCTGGGGCCAACGTCCTGACTCTC.

The chain links TRBV15 to TRBJ2-1; 8 bases are a match to TRBD2. This CDR3 region has 14 residues. The germline gives CDR1 LNHNV, CDR2 YYDKDF (reference sequence). Trimming took 5 bases from V and 6 from J; bases not matched to a gene: 6. CDR3 nucleotides: TGTGCCACCAGCGGTTATAGCGGGGCCAATGAGCAGTTCTTC. Protein product: CATSGYSGANEQFF.

This clone has only a few counts. The J gene is TRBJ1-5, the V gene TRBV21-1. TRBV21-1 is annotated as a pseudogene. The CDR3 totals 15 residues. CDR3 sequence reads: CASSTRTDRNQPQHF. DNA of the CDR3: TGTGCCAGCAGCACCCGGACTGATCGGAATCAGCCCCAGCATTTT.

This chain uses TRBV29-1 with TRBJ2-7; 9 bases map to TRBD2. J was trimmed by 2 bases and V by 5 bases; bases with no gene match: 10. Germline V lookup: CDR1 SQVTM, CDR2 ANQGSEA. CDR3 length: 15 residues. The CDR3 reads CSVSLVTSGTYEQYF. The CDR3 bases are TGCAGCGTTTCCCTAGTGACTAGCGGTACCTACGAGCAGTACTTC.

V usage is TRBV5-1 and J usage is TRBJ2-5; the D gene is possibly TRBD2 (6 bases). The CDR3 spans 15 residues. Between the trimmed V and J ends, which lost 3 bases and 5 bases, there was a span of 17 bases. Germline CDR1 reads SGHRS; CDR2 reads YFSETQ. The CDR3 DNA follows: TGCGCCAGCAGCTCTGGGCTTAGCGGAGGGGAGACCCAGTACTTC. Its protein is CASSSGLSGGETQYF.

A note on this clone: One junction end disagrees with the germline gene, perhaps due to a read error. The sample holds other DNA sequences that translate to the same CDR3. The J gene is TRBJ1-1, the V gene TRBV6-5, with TRBD1 matching 8 bases. Germline CDR1 is MNHEY and CDR2 is SVGAGI. The CDR3 runs 15 residues. Here the CDR3 DNA reads TGCGCCAGCAGCTCCCCACGACAGGGGAATGCTGAAGCTTTCTTT. Translated: CASSSPRQGNAEAFF.

The genes are TRBV28 and TRBJ2-5; D remains unclear. Trimming stripped 4 bases from V and 4 bases from J, with 7 bases between. Germline V gives CDR1 MDHEN, CDR2 SYDVKM. The CDR3 covers 12 residues. CDR3 coding DNA: TGTGCCAGCAGTTACGCCCCAGAGACCCAGTACTTC. The encoded protein is CASSYAPETQYF.

The chain is built from TRBV10-2 and TRBJ2-7, with 7 bases that match TRBD1. This CDR3 comprises 13 residues. Looked up from germline, CDR1 is WSHSY and CDR2 is SAAADI. J lost 1 base, V lost 8 bases, and 5 bases had no gene match. CDR3 sequence: CASRDRVSYEQYF. The CDR3, as DNA: TGCGCCAGCCGGGACAGAGTTTCCTACGAGCAGTACTTC.

With respect to this clone: At one end, the junction sequence differs from germline, possibly due to a read error. The chain carries TRBV7-8 and TRBJ2-7; D not certain. The germline CDR1 and CDR2 sequences are SGHVS and FQNEAQ. The length of the CDR3 is 11 residues. The CDR3: CASSLEAGSPF. CDR3 sequence (DNA): TGTGCCAGCAGCTTAGAGGCCGGGTCCCCTTTC. Drawing the rest from reference TRBV7-8 and TRBJ2-7, the complete variable domain is GAGVSQSPRYKVAKRGQDVALRCDPISGHVSLFWYQQALGQGPEFLTYFQNEAQLDKSGLPSDRFFAERPEGSVSTLKIQRTQQEDSAVYLCASSLEAGSPFGPGTRLTVT.

The gene calls are TRBV7-9 and TRBJ2-1, with TRBD1 identical over 7 bases. The CDR3 spans 15 residues. Trimming at V came to 5 bases and at J to 1 base, leaving 5 bases not matched to a gene. Germline lookup yields CDR1 SEHNR and CDR2 FQNEAQ (reference sequence). The CDR3 region is CASSPRQGSYNEQFF. The CDR3, as DNA: TGTGCCAGCAGCCCACGACAGGGATCCTACAATGAGCAGTTCTTC. The complete variable domain, with remaining parts taken from reference TRBV7-9 and TRBJ2-1, reads DTGVSQNPRHKITKRGQNVTFRCDPISEHNRLYWYRQTLGQGPEFLTYFQNEAQLEKSRLLSDRFSAERPKGSFSTLEIQRTEQGDSAMYLCASSPRQGSYNEQFFGPGTRLTVL.

Comment on this clone: This sequence is one base from a far larger clone and is likely a read error. The genes are TRBV6-1 and TRBJ1-3; no firm D call. Germline V gene sequence: CDR1 MNHNS, CDR2 SASEGT. The CDR3 sequence is 13 residues long. In nucleotides, the CDR3 is TGTGCCAGCAGGTGGCCCTCTGGAAGCACCATATATTTT. This encodes CASRWPSGSTIYF.

The J gene is TRBJ2-7, the V gene TRBV7-3; weak D call: TRBD1 (5 bases). This CDR3 has 15 amino acids. Deletions cut 4 bases from V and 1 base from J, with 14 bases between. Germline V CDR1 and CDR2: SGHTA, FQGTGA. The CDR3 nucleotides are TGTGCCAGCAGCTCCGGGCCAAAGGGGTCCTACGAGCAGTACTTC. This translates into CASSSGPKGSYEQYF. Full variable domain (missing parts from reference TRBV7-3 and TRBJ2-7): GAGVSQTPSNKVTEKGKYVELRCDPISGHTALYWYRQSLGQGPEFLIYFQGTGAADDSGLPNDRFFAVRPEGSVSTLKIQRTERGDSAVYLCASSSGPKGSYEQYFGPGTRLTVT.

The chain couples TRBV30 to TRBJ2-1; 9 nucleotides agree with TRBD2. Germline values: CDR1 GTSNPN, CDR2 SVGIG (reference sequence). The CDR3 consists of 14 residues. The CDR3 region has the DNA TGTTCGGGTCAGGCGGGAGGGCCCTACAATGAGCAGTTCTTC. Translating gives CSGQAGGPYNEQFF.

This clone was recorded only once. The CDR3 sequence is CASSQDQRGQSYEQYF. CDR3 nucleotides: TGCGCCAGCAGCCAAGATCAGAGGGGCCAATCCTACGAGCAGTACTTC. The chain joins TRBV4-1 to TRBJ2-7; D tentatively fits TRBD1 or TRBD2 (5 bases each). Germline loops: CDR1 MGHRA, CDR2 YSYEKL. The V end lost 0 bases, the J end lost 1 base, and 13 bases lay between the germline ends. The CDR3 is made up of 16 amino acids.

The chain joins TRBV10-3 to TRBJ2-1, with a tentative D call TRBD1 (6 bases). The CDR3 is 13 residues long. Germline V gives CDR1 ENHRY, CDR2 SYGVKD. V was pared by 7 bases and J by 7 bases, with 14 bases between. The CDR3 region has the DNA TGTGCCATCACAGGGGATAGCGTAAATGAGCAGTTCTTC. It codes for CAITGDSVNEQFF.

The chain has TRBV28 and TRBJ2-3; possibly TRBD1 for D (5 bases). The V end lost 8 bases, the J end lost 1 base, and 16 bases lay between the germline ends. Germline V lookup: CDR1 MDHEN, CDR2 SYDVKM. The CDR3 consists of 15 residues. CDR3 residues: CASRTPGVGTDTQYF. The CDR3 coding sequence is TGTGCCAGCCGGACACCTGGGGTGGGCACAGATACGCAGTATTTT. Using reference TRBV28 and TRBJ2-3 for the parts outside the CDR3, the full variable domain is DVKVTQSSRYLVKRTGEKVFLECVQDMDHENMFWYRQDPGLGLRLIYFSYDVKMKEKGDIPEGYSVSREKKERFSLILESASTNQTSMYLCASRTPGVGTDTQYFGPGTRLTVL.

The rearrangement uses TRBV28 and TRBJ2-6; D uncertain. CDR1 MDHEN and CDR2 SYDVKM come from the germline V gene. This CDR3 has 15 residues. Deletions cut 8 bases from V and 1 base from J, with 12 bases between. CDR3 residues: CASADPGSGANVLTF. The CDR3 nucleotides read TGTGCCAGCGCCGACCCCGGTTCTGGGGCCAACGTCCTGACTTTC.

This clone occurred a few times. This chain joins TRBV7-2 and TRBJ2-7; D is uncertain. Germline lookup yields CDR1 SGHTA and CDR2 FQGNSA. Between the trimmed V and J ends, which lost 5 bases and 4 bases, there was a span of 12 bases. The CDR3 is 13 residues long. CDR3 nucleotide sequence: TGTGCCAGCAGCCCACGGTCTGCGTACGAGCAGTACTTC. This encodes CASSPRSAYEQYF.

As for this clone: A far larger clone is a single base away, which makes a read error likely. Other DNA variants within this sample encode the same CDR3. The V call is TRBV6-6, the J call TRBJ1-2, with TRBD1 as a possible D gene (5 bases). CDR1 MNHNY and CDR2 SVGAGI come from the germline V gene (reference sequence). The V gene lost 9 bases and the J gene lost 8 bases, with 13 bases spanning the gap. The CDR3 is made up of 11 amino acids. DNA of the CDR3: TGTGCCAGTACGGGGGGAGCCGGCTACACCTTC. The encoded protein is CASTGGAGYTF.

V usage is TRBV6-5 and J usage is TRBJ1-5, with D unresolved. CDR3 length equals 15 residues. Trimming took off 0 bases at V and 0 bases at J, with 6 bases between the two ends. Germline-derived CDR1 and CDR2 are MNHEY and SVGAGI. The CDR3 is CASSYSMYSNQPQHF. CDR3 DNA: TGTGCCAGCAGTTACTCGATGTATAGCAATCAGCCCCAGCATTTT.

V and J are TRBV4-2 and TRBJ2-1; 9 bases align to TRBD2. The CDR3 is 17 residues long. Looked up from germline, CDR1 is LGHNA and CDR2 is YNFKEQ. V lost 0 bases, J lost 3 bases, and 6 bases stayed unmatched. The CDR3 nucleotides are TGTGCCAGCAGCCAAGATCCTAGCGGGACGCACTACAATGAGCAGTTCTTC. This translates into CASSQDPSGTHYNEQFF.

The chain links TRBV7-9 to TRBJ1-2, with a tentative D call TRBD1 (5 bases). Germline CDR1 SEHNR, CDR2 FQNEAQ (reference sequence). CDR3 length: 15 residues. Trimming shortened V by 4 bases and J by 0 bases, and 12 bases separated the two germline ends. The CDR3 protein is CASSSHRKANYGYTF. In nucleotides, the CDR3 is TGTGCCAGCAGCTCTCACAGGAAAGCTAACTATGGCTACACCTTC.

The chain recombines TRBV10-3 with TRBJ2-7; TRBD1 might be the D (6 bases). The V end was cut by 3 bases, the J end by 5 bases, with 14 bases between. CDR3 length equals 14 residues. Germline CDR1 ENHRY, CDR2 SYGVKD. The CDR3 here is CAISDGRGFHEQYF. CDR3 in DNA: TGTGCCATCAGTGACGGCAGGGGCTTCCACGAGCAGTACTTC.